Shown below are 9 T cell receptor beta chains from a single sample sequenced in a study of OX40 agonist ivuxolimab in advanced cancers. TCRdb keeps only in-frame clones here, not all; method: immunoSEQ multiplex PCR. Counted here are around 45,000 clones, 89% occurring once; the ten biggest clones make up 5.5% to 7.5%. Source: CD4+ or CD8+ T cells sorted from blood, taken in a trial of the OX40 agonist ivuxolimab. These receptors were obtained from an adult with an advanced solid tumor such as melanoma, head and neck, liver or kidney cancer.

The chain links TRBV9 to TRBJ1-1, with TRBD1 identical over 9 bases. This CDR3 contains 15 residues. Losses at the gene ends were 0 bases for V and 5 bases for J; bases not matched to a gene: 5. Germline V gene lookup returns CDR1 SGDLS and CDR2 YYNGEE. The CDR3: CASSVGGTGRTEAFF. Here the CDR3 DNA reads TGTGCCAGCAGCGTAGGTGGGACAGGGAGGACTGAAGCTTTCTTT.

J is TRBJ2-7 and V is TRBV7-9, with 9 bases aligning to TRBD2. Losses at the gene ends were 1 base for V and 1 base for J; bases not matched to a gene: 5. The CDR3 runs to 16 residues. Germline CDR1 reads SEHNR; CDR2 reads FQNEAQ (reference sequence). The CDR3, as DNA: TGTGCCAGCAGCTTAGATCCTAGCGGGATTTCCTACGAGCAGTACTTC. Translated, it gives CASSLDPSGISYEQYF.

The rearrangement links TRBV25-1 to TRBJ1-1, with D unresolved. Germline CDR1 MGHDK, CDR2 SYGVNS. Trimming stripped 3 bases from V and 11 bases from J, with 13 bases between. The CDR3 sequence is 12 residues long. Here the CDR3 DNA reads TGTGCCAGCAGTGAGGGGTCGTCGCCGGCTTTCTTT. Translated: CASSEGSSPAFF. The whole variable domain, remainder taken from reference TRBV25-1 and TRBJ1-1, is EADIYQTPRYLVIGTGKKITLECSQTMGHDKMYWYQQDPGMELHLIHYSYGVNSTEKGDLSSESTVSRIRTEHFPLTLESARPSHTSQYLCASSEGSSPAFFGQGTRLTVV.

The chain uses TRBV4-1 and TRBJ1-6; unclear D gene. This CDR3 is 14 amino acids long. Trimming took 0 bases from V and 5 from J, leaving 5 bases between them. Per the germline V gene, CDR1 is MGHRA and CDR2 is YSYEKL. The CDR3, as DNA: TGCGCCAGCAGCCAAGAGATCGATAATTCACCCCTCCACTTT. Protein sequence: CASSQEIDNSPLHF.

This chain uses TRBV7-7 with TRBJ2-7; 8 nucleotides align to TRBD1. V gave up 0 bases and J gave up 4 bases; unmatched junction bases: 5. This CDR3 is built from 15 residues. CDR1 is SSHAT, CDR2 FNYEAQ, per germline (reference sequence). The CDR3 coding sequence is TGTGCCAGCAGCTTAGCGCCGGGACAGGAATACGAGCAGTACTTC. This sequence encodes CASSLAPGQEYEQYF.

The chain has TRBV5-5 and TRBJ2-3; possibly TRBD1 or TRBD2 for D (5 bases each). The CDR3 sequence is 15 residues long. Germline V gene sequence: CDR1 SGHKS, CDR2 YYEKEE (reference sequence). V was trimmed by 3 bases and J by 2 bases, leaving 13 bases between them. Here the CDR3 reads CASSSQPGPTDTQYF. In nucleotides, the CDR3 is TGTGCCAGCAGCTCGCAACCGGGACCCACAGATACGCAGTATTTT.

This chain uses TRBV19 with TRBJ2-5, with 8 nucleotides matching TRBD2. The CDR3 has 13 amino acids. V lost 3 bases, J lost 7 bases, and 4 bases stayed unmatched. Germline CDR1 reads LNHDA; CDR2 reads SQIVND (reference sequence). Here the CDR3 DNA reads TGTGCCAGTAGTATCGGGGGGGATCGGACCCAGTACTTC. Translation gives CASSIGGDRTQYF.

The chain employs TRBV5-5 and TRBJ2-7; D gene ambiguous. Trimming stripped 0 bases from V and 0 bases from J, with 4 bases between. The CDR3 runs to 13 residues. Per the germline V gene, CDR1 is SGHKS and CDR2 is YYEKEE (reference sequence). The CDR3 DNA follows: TGTGCCAGCAGCTTGGGATTCTCCTACGAGCAGTACTTC. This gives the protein CASSLGFSYEQYF.

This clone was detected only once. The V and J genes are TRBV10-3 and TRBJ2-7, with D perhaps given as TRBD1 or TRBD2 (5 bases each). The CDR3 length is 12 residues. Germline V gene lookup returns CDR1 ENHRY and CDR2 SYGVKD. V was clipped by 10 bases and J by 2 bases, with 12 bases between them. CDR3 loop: CANGDGTYEQYF. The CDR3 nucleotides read TGTGCCAATGGGGACGGGACCTACGAGCAGTACTTC.